This T cell receptor (beta chain) stems from a study of metastatic and nonmetastatic thyroid tumors. About the study: The authors compared repertoires across blood and tumor or nodule tissue from malignant and benign thyroid patients.

TCRdb reassembled clones from the PCR reads with MiXCR. Seen here are tens of thousands of clones, 20% observed once, and the top ten hold 4.4%. Thyroid surgery was preceded by no treatment in any patient. The length of the CDR3 is 13 residues. Trimming took off 3 bases at V and 8 bases at J, with 13 bases between the two ends. The germline gives CDR1 KGHSH, CDR2 LQKENI. This clone was recorded many times. Other nucleotide sequences in the sample specify the same CDR3. The V gene is TRBV18, the J gene TRBJ1-2; D remains unclear. The clonotype was recovered from a female donor with papillary thyroid cancer or a benign thyroid nodule (not recorded which). Some clones in this sample may be carry-over from other donors' samples. The sample comprised adjacent normal tissue. The CDR3 region is CASSPSDSRGYTF. The CDR3 coding sequence is TGTGCCAGCTCACCTTCGGACTCAAGGGGCTACACCTTC.